The 25 T cell receptor beta chains in this list originate from one sample, sequenced in a study of a mutant IDH1 vaccine in newly diagnosed glioma. These receptors have no identified antigens. Using immunoSEQ multiplex PCR, the repertoire was profiled, and TCRdb retains in-frame clones only, with some absent. The table has 35,000 to 55,000 clones, approximately 84% seen once; the top ten hold about 2.4%. Time point meaning: week 23, last vaccination. Vaccination used 300 ug of mutant IDH1 20-mer peptide per dose, with topical imiquimod. Sample: PBMCs, taken from a glioma patient whose treatment included an IDH1 peptide vaccine. The origin of the receptors is a woman younger than 35 with glioma. Some clones in this sample may be carry-over from other donors' samples.

V and J are TRBV7-9 and TRBJ1-2; D remains ambiguous. V was shortened by 3 bases and J by 4 bases, with 12 bases between the two germline ends. From germline, CDR1 is SEHNR and CDR2 FQNEAQ (reference sequence). The CDR3 runs to 14 residues. DNA of the CDR3: TGTGCCAGCAGCTTCAGCCTCTCTGGCTATGGCTACACCTTC. This codes for CASSFSLSGYGYTF.

The chain employs TRBV7-8 and TRBJ2-7; D is ambiguous. CDR3 size: 13 residues. V was clipped by 3 bases and J by 2 bases, with 8 bases between them. CDR1 is SGHVS and CDR2 is FQNEAQ in the germline V gene. This CDR3 is CASSLPPAYEQYF. CDR3 bases: TGTGCCAGCAGCTTGCCGCCTGCCTACGAGCAGTACTTC.

This clone was seen a few times. The chain combines TRBV29-1 with TRBJ1-1; 8 nucleotides line up with TRBD1. The CDR3 contains 14 residues. Germline-derived CDR1 and CDR2 are SQVTM and ANQGSEA. V lost 6 bases and J lost 0; bases outside the gene matches: 6. The CDR3 sequence: CSVVNRGLNTEAFF. Written as DNA, the CDR3 is TGCAGCGTGGTTAACAGGGGGTTGAACACTGAAGCTTTCTTT.

This clone was seen a few times. The rearrangement joins TRBV12-5 to TRBJ2-7; D gene ambiguous. Trimming removed 8 bases from V and 0 bases from J, with 8 bases in between. There are 12 residues in the CDR3. From germline, CDR1 is LGHNT and CDR2 FRNRAP. The CDR3 protein is CASSRSSYEQYF. In DNA, the CDR3 is TGTGCTAGTTCCCGGAGCTCCTACGAGCAGTACTTC.

The rearrangement joins TRBV9 to TRBJ2-3; D is perhaps TRBD2 (7 bases). V was clipped by 0 bases and J by 8 bases, with 13 bases between them. Germline values: CDR1 SGDLS, CDR2 YYNGEE. The CDR3 spans 14 residues. CDR3 in amino acids: CASSVGGGQGTQYF. CDR3 nucleotide sequence: TGTGCCAGCAGCGTAGGCGGGGGCCAAGGTACGCAGTATTTT.

V gene TRBV9 combines with J gene TRBJ2-7, with 7 bases aligning to TRBD2. Per the germline V gene, CDR1 is SGDLS and CDR2 is YYNGEE. Unmatched junction bases numbered 8, after V lost 7 bases and J lost 1 base. This CDR3 has 14 residues. CDR3 loop: CASSVGGNSYEQYF. CDR3 DNA: TGTGCCAGCTCTGTGGGAGGGAATTCCTACGAGCAGTACTTC. The full variable domain, its missing parts supplied by reference TRBV9 and TRBJ2-7, is DSGVTQTPKHLITATGQRVTLRCSPRSGDLSVYWYQQSLDQGLQFLIQYYNGEERAKGNILERFSAQQFPDLHSELNLSSLELGDSALYFCASSVGGNSYEQYFGPGTRLTVT.

The rearrangement links TRBV9 to TRBJ1-3; possibly TRBD1 for D (6 bases). The CDR3 runs 17 residues. Germline V gene sequence: CDR1 SGDLS, CDR2 YYNGEE. Trimming took off 1 base at V and 2 bases at J, with 16 bases between the two ends. The CDR3 nucleotides read TGTGCCAGCAGCGTACGGGCAGGGGTTTTAGCTGGAAACACCATATATTTT. Translation: CASSVRAGVLAGNTIYF.

The V call is TRBV9, the J call TRBJ1-1; unclear D gene. Germline CDR1 SGDLS, CDR2 YYNGEE. The CDR3 consists of 12 residues. Trimming cost V 0 bases and J 4 bases, with 4 bases left between them. The CDR3 is CASSVVSTEAFF. CDR3 DNA sequence: TGTGCCAGCAGCGTAGTGAGCACTGAAGCTTTCTTT.

The rearrangement uses TRBV7-2 and TRBJ2-5; 10 positions agree with TRBD2. Germline loops: CDR1 SGHTA, CDR2 FQGNSA. The CDR3 extends over 19 amino acids. V trimming: 2 bases; J trimming: 3 bases; junction bases outside the gene matches: 15. This chain's CDR3 is CASSLTGTSVGGGKETQYF. CDR3 nucleotides: TGTGCCAGCAGCTTAACCGGGACTAGCGTGGGAGGCGGAAAAGAGACCCAGTACTTC.

The chain combines TRBV7-2 with TRBJ2-3; TRBD2 agrees at 11 bases. The V segment lost 4 bases and the J segment 5 bases; nucleotides outside the gene matches: 2. The CDR3 has 14 amino acids. From germline, CDR1 is SGHTA and CDR2 FQGNSA. The chain's CDR3 is CASSSGLAGDTQYF. CDR3 nucleotide sequence: TGTGCCAGCAGCTCCGGACTAGCGGGAGATACGCAGTATTTT. The full variable domain, with the rest looked up from reference TRBV7-2 and TRBJ2-3, is GAGVSQSPSNKVTEKGKDVELRCDPISGHTALYWYRQSLGQGLEFLIYFQGNSAPDKSGLPSDRFSAERTGGSVSTLTIQRTQQEDSAVYLCASSSGLAGDTQYFGPGTRLTVL.

The chain employs TRBV18 and TRBJ1-5; D remains unclear. Trimming shortened V by 3 bases and J by 4 bases, and 10 bases separated the two germline ends. The CDR3 is made up of 14 amino acids. Germline V gives CDR1 KGHSH, CDR2 LQKENI. As DNA, the CDR3 is TGTGCCAGCTCACCCGCACAGAAAAATCAGCCCCAGCATTTT. Its protein is CASSPAQKNQPQHF. Complete variable domain (other parts from reference TRBV18 and TRBJ1-5): NAGVMQNPRHLVRRRGQEARLRCSPMKGHSHVYWYRQLPEEGLKFMVYLQKENIIDESGMPKERFSAEFPKEGPSILRIQQVVRGDSAAYFCASSPAQKNQPQHFGDGTRLSIL.

The chain couples TRBV11-3 to TRBJ2-2; D might be TRBD1 (6 bases). Deletions cut 5 bases from V and 5 bases from J, with 15 bases between. The CDR3 is 15 amino acids. Germline-derived CDR1 and CDR2 are SGHNT and YENEEA. In DNA, the CDR3 is TGTGCCAGCAGCCCACGAGCCACAGGGACCGGGGAGCTGTTTTTT. The encoded protein is CASSPRATGTGELFF.

V and J are TRBV6-6 and TRBJ1-2; a weak D match, TRBD1 (5 bases). Germline-derived CDR1 and CDR2 are MNHNY and SVGAGI (reference sequence). The germline V and J ends were trimmed by 0 bases and 0 bases, with 11 bases remaining between them. CDR3 length: 16 residues. The CDR3 DNA follows: TGTGCCAGCAGTTACTCCTATCTGGGGGCTAACTATGGCTACACCTTC. Its protein is CASSYSYLGANYGYTF.

The chain couples TRBV28 to TRBJ1-1; D may be TRBD1 (6 bases). This CDR3 comprises 14 residues. Germline CDR1 and CDR2: MDHEN and SYDVKM. The germline V and J ends were trimmed by 5 bases and 0 bases, with 10 bases remaining between them. CDR3 nucleotides: TGTGCCAGCAGTGGGGGGGCGCTGAACACTGAAGCTTTCTTT. Translated, it gives CASSGGALNTEAFF.

The CDR3 DNA follows: TGTGCCAGCGGTAGAGGACTAGTCAACGACGAGCAGTACTTC. Its protein product is CASGRGLVNDEQYF. The V gene is TRBV6-5, the J gene TRBJ2-7; 7 nucleotides agree with TRBD2. This CDR3 region has 14 residues. Germline-derived CDR1 and CDR2 are MNHEY and SVGAGI. The junction had 12 bases not matched to a gene; V was cut back by 8 bases and J by 5 bases.

This clone is a singleton in its sample. The chain links TRBV29-1 to TRBJ1-1; D is undetermined. Trimming shortened V by 1 base and J by 3 bases, and 3 bases separated the two germline ends. The CDR3 runs to 11 residues. The V gene's germline CDR1 is SQVTM and CDR2 ANQGSEA. The CDR3 is CSVEGDTEAFF. DNA of the CDR3: TGCAGCGTTGAAGGAGACACTGAAGCTTTCTTT.

J is TRBJ2-5 and V is TRBV5-6, with 10 bases aligning to TRBD1. Germline V lookup: CDR1 SGHDT, CDR2 YYEEEE. With 4 bases clipped from V and 1 base from J, the junction kept 13 bases outside the gene matches. This CDR3 is 18 amino acids long. This CDR3 reads CASSAGTGARRSQETQYF. The CDR3 DNA reads TGTGCCAGCAGCGCCGGGACAGGGGCCCGGAGGTCCCAAGAGACCCAGTACTTC.

The chain employs TRBV10-1 and TRBJ2-3; a possible D gene is TRBD1 (5 bases). The V and J ends lost 5 bases and 5 bases respectively, with 5 bases between them. The germline V gene encodes CDR1 WNHNN and CDR2 SYGVQD (reference sequence). The CDR3 contains 11 residues. The CDR3 DNA is TGCGCCAGCAGTAGGGGAGATACGCAGTATTTT. It yields the protein CASSRGDTQYF.

A few counts support this clone. The chain links TRBV5-6 to TRBJ1-1; tentatively, D is TRBD1 (6 bases). Trimming left V 4 bases short and J 11 bases short, with 21 bases between. The CDR3 is 14 residues long. The V gene's germline CDR1 is SGHDT and CDR2 YYEEEE. For the CDR3, the DNA is TGTGCCAGCAGCACAACAGGGATCGGGGTGGGGGCTTTCTTT. It translates to CASSTTGIGVGAFF.

The chain recombines TRBV29-1 with TRBJ1-2, with D tentatively TRBD1 (6 bases). The V and J ends lost 8 bases and 6 bases respectively, with 22 bases between them. CDR3 length: 14 amino acids. Looked up from germline, CDR1 is SQVTM and CDR2 is ANQGSEA. CDR3 residues: CSCRQEVSGNGYTF. In nucleotides, the CDR3 is TGCAGCTGTCGACAGGAGGTTAGTGGGAATGGCTACACCTTC.

This chain links TRBV10-1 with TRBJ1-6, with D unclear. The CDR3 is made up of 12 amino acids. Germline loops: CDR1 WNHNN, CDR2 SYGVQD (reference sequence). Trimming shortened V by 0 bases and J by 11 bases, and 5 bases separated the two germline ends. For the CDR3, the DNA is TGCGCCAGCAGTGAGTCAGGCGCACCCCTCCACTTT. It codes for CASSESGAPLHF.

The chain has TRBV7-6 and TRBJ1-2; possible D gene TRBD1, 6 bases. This CDR3 is 13 amino acids long. The V gene lost 4 bases and the J gene lost 8 bases, with 14 bases spanning the gap. CDR1 and CDR2 (germline): SGHVS, FNYEAQ. In nucleotides, the CDR3 is TGTGCCAGCAGCTCGTCAGGGGCGGAGGGCTACACCTTC. Its translation: CASSSSGAEGYTF. Filled out from reference TRBV7-6 and TRBJ1-2, the complete variable domain reads GAGVSQSPRYKVTKRGQDVALRCDPISGHVSLYWYRQALGQGPEFLTYFNYEAQQDKSGLPNDRFSAERPEGSISTLTIQRTEQRDSAMYRCASSSSGAEGYTFGSGTRLTVV.

This chain uses TRBV7-2 with TRBJ1-3; D uncertain. Germline lookup yields CDR1 SGHTA and CDR2 FQGNSA. V lost 1 base and J 4 bases, leaving 14 bases between the germline ends. The CDR3 length is 16 residues. CDR3 residues: CASSLEITAGGNTIYF. CDR3 coding DNA: TGTGCCAGCAGCTTAGAGATCACAGCGGGGGGAAACACCATATATTTT.

The rearrangement uses TRBV6-1 and TRBJ1-3; D unclear. Germline V gene data show CDR1 as MNHNS and CDR2 as SASEGT. Trimming removed 7 bases from V and 0 bases from J, with 10 bases in between. This CDR3 comprises 14 residues. The CDR3 nucleotides read TGTGCCAGCACCCTTACGTACTCTGGAAACACCATATATTTT. Translated, it gives CASTLTYSGNTIYF.

The chain combines TRBV9 with TRBJ2-7; 11 bases map to TRBD1. The CDR3 contains 15 residues. Germline lookup yields CDR1 SGDLS and CDR2 YYNGEE. The ends lost 7 bases at V and 0 bases at J; junction bases unmatched: 6. CDR3 region: CASSRDRGSSYEQYF. The CDR3 DNA sequence: TGTGCCAGCTCCCGGGACAGGGGGAGCTCCTACGAGCAGTACTTC.